This entry lists 21 T cell receptor beta chains sequenced from one sample in a study of blood T cell repertoires in COVID-19 (TCRdb year 2020). The library came from the immunoSEQ multiplex PCR assay. Not all clones reach the TCRdb copy of this immuneACCESS table, which keeps in-frame sequences only. Checked studies attribute under half of the gap to unresolved V genes and leave the rest unexplained. The sample table shows tens of thousands of clones, and approximately 92% are seen once. In total, the top ten clones hold about 20% of the sample. The source material was peripheral blood. All receptors derive from a woman in her fifties or sixties with COVID-19, enrolled during active disease.

This clone appeared a few times. The chain joins TRBV7-9 to TRBJ2-2; TRBD1 agrees at 9 bases. The CDR3 has 15 residues. The trim removed 1 base at V and 3 bases at J, leaving 0 bases unmatched. CDR1 and CDR2 from the germline V gene are SEHNR and FQNEAQ (reference sequence). The CDR3 bases are TGTGCCAGCAGCTTAGGGACAGGGGACACCGGGGAGCTGTTTTTT. It translates to CASSLGTGDTGELFF.

This clone has only a few counts. This sequence joins TRBV7-8 and TRBJ2-7, with 9 bases matching TRBD1. The CDR3 length is 14 residues. Losses at the gene ends were 5 bases for V and 6 bases for J; bases not matched to a gene: 8. Germline assignment: CDR1 SGHVS and CDR2 FQNEAQ. CDR3 sequence reads: CASSLRRGQGEQYF. DNA of the CDR3: TGTGCCAGCAGCCTCCGGCGGGGACAGGGCGAGCAGTACTTC.

The genes are TRBV19 and TRBJ2-1; TRBD1 matches 10 bases. The CDR3 has 16 amino acids. Germline CDR1 and CDR2: LNHDA and SQIVND (reference sequence). V shed 2 bases, J shed 5 bases, and the junction held 6 bases outside the gene matches. Here the CDR3 DNA reads TGTGCCAGTAGTATATCAGACGGGACAGGGGACAATGAGCAGTTCTTC. As protein: CASSISDGTGDNEQFF.

This sequence joins TRBV7-9 and TRBJ1-2; unclear D gene. The CDR3 runs 15 residues. V lost 4 bases to trimming and J lost 8 bases, with 20 bases between them. Germline V CDR1 and CDR2: SEHNR, FQNEAQ (reference sequence). The CDR3 coding sequence is TGTGCCAGCAGCTCACCACCGTGGCAGTCTGGCGGCTACACCTTC. Translation: CASSSPPWQSGGYTF.

The V call is TRBV6-1, the J call TRBJ1-3; 9 bases line up with TRBD1. Trimming cost V 1 base and J 2 bases; bases outside gene matches: 6. The CDR3 consists of 17 residues. From germline, CDR1 is MNHNS and CDR2 SASEGT. The CDR3 region has the DNA TGTGCCAGCAGTGAAGTCGGGACAGGGTCCGCTGGAAACACCATATATTTT. Translated: CASSEVGTGSAGNTIYF.

The genes are TRBV9 and TRBJ1-1; 7 nucleotides match TRBD1. This CDR3 spans 15 amino acids. V was clipped by 4 bases and J by 0 bases; unmatched bases: 6. Germline lookup yields CDR1 SGDLS and CDR2 YYNGEE. The CDR3 DNA follows: TGTGCCAGCAGCCCAGTGACAGGGATGAACACTGAAGCTTTCTTT. Its protein product is CASSPVTGMNTEAFF.

The rearrangement links TRBV13 to TRBJ2-7, with TRBD2 identical over 8 bases. The germline V gene encodes CDR1 PRHDT and CDR2 FYEKMQ (reference sequence). This CDR3 spans 15 amino acids. J gave up 5 bases and V 5 bases, and 11 bases lay outside the gene matches. DNA for the CDR3: TGTGCCAGCAGCGGTCTCGGGATAGCGGGAAACGAGCAGTACTTC. Translated, it gives CASSGLGIAGNEQYF.

The chain joins TRBV9 to TRBJ1-5; weak D call: TRBD1 (6 bases). Trimming took 0 bases from V and 1 from J, leaving 11 bases between them. This CDR3 is built from 16 residues. Germline lookup yields CDR1 SGDLS and CDR2 YYNGEE. CDR3 in amino acids: CASSVGRQASNQPQHF. Here the CDR3 DNA reads TGTGCCAGCAGCGTAGGGCGACAGGCCAGCAATCAGCCCCAGCATTTT.

This clone has a single count. V and J are TRBV24-1 and TRBJ2-1; TRBD2 agrees at 8 bases. Trimming removed 0 bases from V and 2 bases from J; junction bases left unmatched: 2. CDR1 is KGHDR and CDR2 is SFDVKD in the germline V gene. The CDR3 length is 16 residues. CDR3 DNA: TGTGCCACCAGTGATTTGAGAGCGGGAGCCTACAATGAGCAGTTCTTC. Translation: CATSDLRAGAYNEQFF.

The chain employs TRBV5-1 and TRBJ1-2; a weak D match, TRBD1 (6 bases). The CDR3 consists of 15 residues. Trimming shortened V by 3 bases and J by 6 bases, and 18 bases separated the two germline ends. Germline loops: CDR1 SGHRS, CDR2 YFSETQ. DNA for the CDR3: TGCGCCAGCAGCTCGCAGGGGCCCCGCGTGGATGGCTACACCTTC. Protein: CASSSQGPRVDGYTF.

V is TRBV19 and J is TRBJ1-2, with D hard to call. Trimming removed 3 bases from V and 3 bases from J, with 5 bases in between. Germline lookup yields CDR1 LNHDA and CDR2 SQIVND (reference sequence). CDR3 length equals 12 residues. The CDR3 bases are TGTGCCAGTAGTATCGGGGACTATGGCTACACCTTC. Translated: CASSIGDYGYTF.

V usage is TRBV6-5 and J usage is TRBJ2-1, with a tentative D call TRBD1 (6 bases). CDR1 and CDR2 (germline): MNHEY, SVGAGI. The CDR3 runs 15 residues. V lost 6 bases, J lost 0 bases, and 12 bases lay in between. The chain's CDR3 is CASSLTGSSYNEQFF. The CDR3 nucleotides are TGTGCCAGCAGCTTAACAGGGAGCTCCTACAATGAGCAGTTCTTC.

The CDR3 DNA is TGTGCCTGGAGTGGAACAGGGGTTTATAATTCACCCCTCCACTTT. Protein: CAWSGTGVYNSPLHF. V usage is TRBV30 and J usage is TRBJ1-6; 7 nucleotides agree with TRBD1. The CDR3 contains 15 residues. CDR1 GTSNPN and CDR2 SVGIG come from the germline V gene (reference sequence). The junction had 4 bases not matched to a gene; V was cut back by 1 base and J by 4 bases.

This sequence joins TRBV5-1 and TRBJ1-4, with unresolved D. The germline V gene has CDR1 SGHRS and CDR2 YFSETQ. Trimming left V 0 bases short and J 8 bases short, with 14 bases between. The CDR3 has 15 amino acids. CDR3 sequence: CASSLDGGIEEKLFF. CDR3 bases: TGCGCCAGCAGCTTGGATGGCGGCATTGAGGAAAAACTGTTTTTT.

The chain combines TRBV5-1 with TRBJ2-7; TRBD2 is a possible D gene (6 bases). The CDR3 length is 12 residues. The germline V and J ends were trimmed by 0 bases and 6 bases, with 7 bases remaining between them. The germline CDR1 and CDR2 sequences are SGHRS and YFSETQ. In nucleotides, the CDR3 is TGCGCCAGCAGCTTGGTCGGGGGCGAGCAGTACTTC. Its protein is CASSLVGGEQYF. The whole variable domain, filled in from reference TRBV5-1 and TRBJ2-7, reads KAGVTQTPRYLIKTRGQQVTLSCSPISGHRSVSWYQQTPGQGLQFLFEYFSETQRNKGNFPGRFSGRQFSNSRSEMNVSTLELGDSALYLCASSLVGGEQYFGPGTRLTVT.

This clone was seen a single time. The chain couples TRBV18 to TRBJ1-3; D is ambiguous. Per the germline V gene, CDR1 is KGHSH and CDR2 is LQKENI. The V end lost 5 bases, the J end lost 0 bases, and 14 bases lay between the germline ends. The CDR3 has 16 amino acids. The DNA of the CDR3 is TGTGCCAGCTCATCAAACCGGGATCTCTCTGGAAACACCATATATTTT. It encodes CASSSNRDLSGNTIYF.

CDR3 protein: CASGLSIGNTIYF. CDR3 sequence (DNA): TGTGCTAGTGGTTTGTCTATTGGAAACACCATATATTTT. The chain has TRBV12-5 and TRBJ1-3, with D unresolved. Germline CDR1 and CDR2: LGHNT and FRNRAP. V lost 2 bases, J lost 3 bases, and 5 bases lay in between. This CDR3 is 13 amino acids long.

This chain links TRBV3-1 (or the pseudogene TRBV3-2) with TRBJ1-1; no firm D call. V dropped 0 bases and J dropped 6 bases, with 8 bases sitting between them. The CDR3 contains 13 residues. Per germline, CDR1 LGHDT and CDR2 YNNKEL (reference sequence). Written as DNA, the CDR3 is TGTGCCAGCAGCCAAGATCCCGGGGCTGAAGCTTTCTTT. It translates to CASSQDPGAEAFF.

The chain links TRBV6-6 to TRBJ1-1, with D hard to call. V was shortened by 7 bases and J by 0 bases, with 9 bases between the two germline ends. Per the germline V gene, CDR1 is MNHNY and CDR2 is SVGAGI (reference sequence). CDR3 length: 13 amino acids. CDR3 sequence (DNA): TGTGCCAGCATTGGCAAGATGAACACTGAAGCTTTCTTT. Translation gives CASIGKMNTEAFF.

This clone was observed a single time. V and J are TRBV13 and TRBJ1-1; D possibly corresponds to TRBD1 (5 bases). The ends were cut back, 9 bases at V and 5 bases at J, with 13 bases in the middle. Germline V gene lookup returns CDR1 PRHDT and CDR2 FYEKMQ (reference sequence). The CDR3 is 12 amino acids. DNA for the CDR3: TGTGCCAGTCTGGGGGGAGGAACTGAAGCTTTCTTT. Residues: CASLGGGTEAFF.

This chain connects TRBV19 to TRBJ2-2; TRBD2 might be the D (5 bases). This CDR3 comprises 14 residues. V shed 11 bases and J shed 2 bases, with 15 bases lying between them. From germline, CDR1 is LNHDA and CDR2 SQIVND (reference sequence). CDR3 residues: CASRGAANTGELFF. The CDR3 DNA is TGTGCCTCCCGGGGAGCGGCAAACACCGGGGAGCTGTTTTTT.